The entry below gives a single TCR beta chain sequence along with its context. Its antigen is not known. The data derive from a study of T cell responses to AZD1222 COVID-19 vaccine. Notes on the study in general: Regions 160-218 and 743-854 dominated among vaccine-associated CD4 TCRs spanning spike.

Germline V CDR1 and CDR2: SQVTM, ANQGSEA. The CDR3 sequence is 13 residues long. Losses at the gene ends were 4 bases for V and 4 bases for J; bases not matched to a gene: 6. Data came from immunoSEQ multiplex PCR; TCRdb stores just in-frame clones and leaves some out. The table has more than 110,000 clones, around 90% seen once. V gene TRBV29-1 combines with J gene TRBJ2-7; 8 bases fit TRBD2. The receptor was isolated from an adult in good health. The specimen comprised peripheral blood, sampled on day 0 of AZD1222 vaccination. The chain's CDR3 is CSVGSGNPYEQYF. The CDR3 DNA reads TGCAGCGTTGGTAGCGGGAACCCATACGAGCAGTACTTC.